One T cell receptor beta chain is described in this entry. Antigen: not known. Other nucleotide sequences from this sample produce the same CDR3. CDR3 length: 15 amino acids. Germline-derived CDR1 and CDR2 are SNHLY and FYNNEI. V shed 7 bases, J shed 0 bases, and the junction held 5 bases outside the gene matches. 60 Vbeta and 13 Jbeta primers were used in PCR. This table comes from immunoSEQ multiplex PCR, and its TCRdb copy is limited to in-frame clones, with some not included. This table has about 160,000 clones, about 77% appearing once. The data were taken from a study of cytomegalovirus exposure and HLA in healthy donors. Study-wide points: TCR beta chains numbering under 200 were designated cytomegalovirus-associated.

The genes are TRBV2 and TRBJ2-1; 8 bases agree with TRBD1. This receptor was taken from a male donor in good health and CMV-seropositive. Material for sequencing was PBMCs. CDR3 protein: CASKDDRGSYNEQFF. The CDR3 bases are TGTGCCAGCAAAGACGACAGGGGCTCCTACAATGAGCAGTTCTTC.